This T cell receptor (beta chain) originates from a study of blood T cell repertoires in COVID-19. About the research overall: Sites in the United States, Italy and Spain provided acute and convalescent COVID-19 samples. PBMCs, B-cell-depleted T cells, or T cells were the source of the cDNA or gDNA that made up the material.

Germline CDR1 is KGHSH and CDR2 is LQKENI. With V trimmed by 1 base and J by 11 bases, 11 bases remained unmatched. CDR3 size: 17 residues. Per the original data handling: Researchers report that nucleated cell counts were estimated from reference gene primer amplification. Sequenced by immunoSEQ multiplex PCR; TCRdb stores in-frame clones only, minus some. From that table come the V and J calls and clone size; the DNA was used to work out D and trimming. The table includes about 100,000 clones, roughly 86% detected once. The chain employs TRBV18 and TRBJ1-6; the match to TRBD1 covers 10 bases. The origin of this receptor is a human donor in a cohort sampled during active COVID-19. The sample was peripheral blood. CDR3 amino acids: CASSPLILGQGQAPLHF. CDR3 sequence (DNA): TGTGCCAGCTCACCACTCATTTTGGGACAGGGGCAAGCACCCCTCCACTTT.